This T cell receptor (beta chain) was documented in a study of Graves' ophthalmopathy and Graves' hyperthyroidism. TCR beta CDR3 amplification used RNA transcripts. The first round was an RT-PCR with HTBI primers, and the second round was a multiplex PCR. In TCRdb, the multiplex PCR reads were re-called with MiXCR into one record per CDR3 protein. The sample gives hundreds of thousands of distinct CDR3 sequences, about 38% of which show up once; more than 3% is in the top ten. The CDR3 runs to 14 residues. With V trimmed by 3 bases and J by 8 bases, 9 bases remained unmatched. Germline loops: CDR1 MGHDK, CDR2 SYGVNS. Researchers turned away patients with other autoimmune diseases, uncontrolled infections, pregnancy or lactation. PBMCs were density-gradient isolated from about 9.6 ml fresh blood. This clonotype was seen repeatedly, ten times or more.

The receptor comes from an adult man with Graves' ophthalmopathy. Sequencing used peripheral blood. The chain links TRBV25-1 to TRBJ1-2, with TRBD1 matching over 7 bases. CDR3 bases: TGTGCCAGCAGTGAGGACGGACAGGTTGGAGGCTACACCTTC. Amino acids: CASSEDGQVGGYTF.